This is a list of T cell receptor beta chains from one sample in a study of beta chain features in type 1 diabetes. Clones were sequenced by immunoSEQ multiplex PCR, and TCRdb holds only the in-frame ones, with some missing. The table records 400,000 to 500,000 clones, roughly 14% of them present only once. The sequencing sample was made of naive CD4+ T cells from blood. The source is a man between 25 and 39 years old in good health. CDR3s include the opening cysteine and the closing phenylalanine or tryptophan. The order of the fields is J gene, V gene, clone size, D gene, CDR3 DNA, CDR3 protein. The D gene is left open where the match is weak. Not every row has a clone size; where given, it reads once, few, many or a size class.

TRBJ2-1,TRBV4-1,-,-,TGCGCCAGCAGCCAACGCGGGGCCGATGAGCAGTTCTTC,CASSQRGADEQFF
TRBJ2-1,TRBV7-2,-,-,TGTGCCAGCAGCTTACACTCGGCCGTTAATGAGCAGTTCTTC,CASSLHSAVNEQFF
TRBJ1-1,TRBV5-4,-,-,TGTGCCAGCAGCTTAGGGTCGAAGAACACTGAAGCTTTCTTT,CASSLGSKNTEAFF
TRBJ2-1,TRBV7-2,-,TRBD1,TGTGCCAGCAGCTTAGAGAACAGGGGTCGGGATGAGCAGTTCTTC,CASSLENRGRDEQFF
TRBJ2-2,TRBV5-4,-,-,TGTGCCAGCAGCTCGGCCGGTGGACCCCGCACCGGGGAGCTGTTTTTT,CASSSAGGPRTGELFF
TRBJ1-6,TRBV18,-,-,TGTGCCAGCTCACCGATCCAGGTCAATTCACCCCTCCACTTT,CASSPIQVNSPLHF
TRBJ1-1,TRBV23-1,-,TRBD1,TGCGCCAGCAGTCAATCACAGGGGGCTATGAACACTGAAGCTTTCTTT,CASSQSQGAMNTEAFF
TRBJ2-6,TRBV18,-,-,TGTGCCAGCTCACCAAAAAGTTCCCGTACAGACCACTCTGGGGCCAACGTCCTGACTTTC,CASSPKSSRTDHSGANVLTF
TRBJ2-5,TRBV7-9,-,-,TGTGCCAGCAGCTTAGCCAGATCACAGGAGACCCAGTACTTC,CASSLARSQETQYF
TRBJ2-5,TRBV4-1,few,-,TGCGCCAGCAGCCGCCAACCGGGGCTGGAGGAAGAGACCCAGTACTTC,CASSRQPGLEEETQYF
TRBJ2-5,TRBV5-1,-,-,TGCGCCAGCAGCCGCCCCACGGTCGTGGAGACCCAGTACTTC,CASSRPTVVETQYF
TRBJ2-3,TRBV7-2,few,TRBD2,TGTGCCAGCAGCTTAGCGGCCGGACTAGCGGGGACAGATACGCAGTATTTT,CASSLAAGLAGTDTQYF
TRBJ2-1,TRBV30,few,TRBD2,TGTGCCAGAGGACTAGCGGGAGGTGAGCAGTTCTTC,CARGLAGGEQFF
TRBJ2-3,TRBV29-1,few,-,TGCAGCGCCAGTTTCGATTTCACAGATACGCAGTATTTT,CSASFDFTDTQYF
TRBJ1-5,TRBV7-2,-,-,TGTGCCAGCAGCTTAGACAGTCCTTCAGCCCAGCATTTT,CASSLDSPSAQHF
TRBJ2-4,TRBV30,-,-,TGTGCCTGGACGAAAGCAAAAAACATTCAGTACTTC,CAWTKAKNIQYF
TRBJ2-5,TRBV15,-,TRBD2,TGTGCCACCAGCCGGCGGGGGGAGACCCAGTACTTC,CATSRRGETQYF
TRBJ2-5,TRBV29-1,-,-,TGCAGCGTTGGGACATCCCAAGAGACCCAGTACTTC,CSVGTSQETQYF